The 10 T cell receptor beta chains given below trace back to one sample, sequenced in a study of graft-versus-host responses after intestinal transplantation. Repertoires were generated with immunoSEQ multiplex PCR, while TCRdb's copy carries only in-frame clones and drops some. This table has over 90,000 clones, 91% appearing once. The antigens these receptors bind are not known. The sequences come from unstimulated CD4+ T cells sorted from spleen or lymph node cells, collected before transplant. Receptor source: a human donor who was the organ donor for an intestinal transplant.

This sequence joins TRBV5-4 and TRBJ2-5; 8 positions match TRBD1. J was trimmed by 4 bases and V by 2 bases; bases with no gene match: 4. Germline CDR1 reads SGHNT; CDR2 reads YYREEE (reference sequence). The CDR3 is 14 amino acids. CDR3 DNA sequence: TGTGCCAGCAGCTTTAGACAGGGGTCAGAGACCCAGTACTTC. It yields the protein CASSFRQGSETQYF.

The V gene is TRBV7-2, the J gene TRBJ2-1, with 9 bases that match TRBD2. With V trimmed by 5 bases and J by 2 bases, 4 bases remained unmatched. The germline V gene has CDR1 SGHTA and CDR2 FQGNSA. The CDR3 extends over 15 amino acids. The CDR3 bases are TGTGCCAGCAGCCGACTAGCGGTTACCTACAATGAGCAGTTCTTC. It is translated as CASSRLAVTYNEQFF.

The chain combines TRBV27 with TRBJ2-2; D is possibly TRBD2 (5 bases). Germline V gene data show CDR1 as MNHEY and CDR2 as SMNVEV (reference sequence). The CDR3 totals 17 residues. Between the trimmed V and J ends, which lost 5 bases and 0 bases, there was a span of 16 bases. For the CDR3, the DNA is TGTGCCAGCAGTCCACAGACTACTTACGCGAACACCGGGGAGCTGTTTTTT. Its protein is CASSPQTTYANTGELFF.

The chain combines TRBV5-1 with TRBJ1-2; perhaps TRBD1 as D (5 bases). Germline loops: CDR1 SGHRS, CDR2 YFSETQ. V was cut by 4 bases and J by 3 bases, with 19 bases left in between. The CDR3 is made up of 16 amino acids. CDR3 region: CASSLPPGTGDYGYTF. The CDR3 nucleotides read TGCGCCAGCAGCCTCCCCCCCGGGACTGGGGACTATGGCTACACCTTC.

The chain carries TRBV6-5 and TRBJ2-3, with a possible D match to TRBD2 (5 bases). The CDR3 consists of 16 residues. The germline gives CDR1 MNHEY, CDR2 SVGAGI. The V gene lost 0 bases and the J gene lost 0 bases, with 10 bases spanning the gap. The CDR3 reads CASSYSGRTSTDTQYF. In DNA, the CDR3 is TGTGCCAGCAGTTACTCGGGTCGGACTAGCACAGATACGCAGTATTTT.

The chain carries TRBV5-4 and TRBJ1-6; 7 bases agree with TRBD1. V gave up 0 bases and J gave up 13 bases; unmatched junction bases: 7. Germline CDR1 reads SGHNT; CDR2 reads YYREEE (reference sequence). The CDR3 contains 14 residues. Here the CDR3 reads CASSLDPGGSPLHF. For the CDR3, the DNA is TGTGCCAGCAGCTTGGACCCAGGGGGGTCCCCCCTCCACTTT.

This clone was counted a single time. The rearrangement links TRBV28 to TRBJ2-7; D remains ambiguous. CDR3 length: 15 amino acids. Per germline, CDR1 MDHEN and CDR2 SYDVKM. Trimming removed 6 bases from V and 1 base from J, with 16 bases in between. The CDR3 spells CASSPPGSQSYEQYF. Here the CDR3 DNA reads TGTGCCAGCAGCCCCCCAGGAAGTCAGTCCTACGAGCAGTACTTC.

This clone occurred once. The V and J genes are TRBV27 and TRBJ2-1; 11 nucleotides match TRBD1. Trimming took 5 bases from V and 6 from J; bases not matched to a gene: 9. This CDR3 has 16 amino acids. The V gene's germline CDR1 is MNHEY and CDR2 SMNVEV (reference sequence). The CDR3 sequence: CASSRAGTGGGNEQFF. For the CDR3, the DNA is TGTGCCAGCAGTCGCGCCGGGACAGGGGGGGGCAATGAGCAGTTCTTC.

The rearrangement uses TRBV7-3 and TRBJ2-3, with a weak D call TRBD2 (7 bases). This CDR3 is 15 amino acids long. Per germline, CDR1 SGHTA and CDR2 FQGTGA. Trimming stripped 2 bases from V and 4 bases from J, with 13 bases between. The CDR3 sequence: CASSLLGGAADTQYF. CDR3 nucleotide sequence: TGTGCCAGCAGCTTATTAGGGGGGGCAGCAGATACGCAGTATTTT.

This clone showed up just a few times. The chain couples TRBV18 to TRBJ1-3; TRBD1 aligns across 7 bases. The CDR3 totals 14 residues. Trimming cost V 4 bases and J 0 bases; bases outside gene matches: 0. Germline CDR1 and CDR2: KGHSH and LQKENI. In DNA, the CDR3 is TGTGCCAGCTCACAGGGGGCCTCTGGAAACACCATATATTTT. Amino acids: CASSQGASGNTIYF.